This TCR beta chain was identified during a study of blood T cell repertoires in COVID-19. In the study overall: There were acute and convalescent COVID-19 samples, and they came from the United States, Italy and Spain. Sources were T cells, B-cell-depleted T cells, or PBMCs; the material itself was cDNA or gDNA.

J lost 7 bases, V lost 6 bases, and 3 bases had no gene match. The CDR3 sequence is 13 residues long. In germline, CDR1 is MNHEY, CDR2 SVGAGI. Patients in Seattle were enrolled during active infection, then followed longitudinally. In the authors' methods: Amplified reference gene primers provided the basis for estimating nucleated cell counts. Clones were read by immunoSEQ multiplex PCR, and TCRdb kept only the in-frame ones, dropping some. The V and J calls and clone size come from that table; D and trimming were worked out from the DNA. The data contain 70,000 to 95,000 clones, around 80% of them singletons.

This chain uses TRBV6-5 with TRBJ1-2, with 12 nucleotides matching TRBD1. Specimen: peripheral blood. The sequence was collected from a man in his 60s with COVID-19, enrolled during active disease. Here the CDR3 reads CASSRDRGPGYTF. DNA of the CDR3: TGTGCCAGCAGCCGGGACAGGGGGCCTGGCTACACCTTC.